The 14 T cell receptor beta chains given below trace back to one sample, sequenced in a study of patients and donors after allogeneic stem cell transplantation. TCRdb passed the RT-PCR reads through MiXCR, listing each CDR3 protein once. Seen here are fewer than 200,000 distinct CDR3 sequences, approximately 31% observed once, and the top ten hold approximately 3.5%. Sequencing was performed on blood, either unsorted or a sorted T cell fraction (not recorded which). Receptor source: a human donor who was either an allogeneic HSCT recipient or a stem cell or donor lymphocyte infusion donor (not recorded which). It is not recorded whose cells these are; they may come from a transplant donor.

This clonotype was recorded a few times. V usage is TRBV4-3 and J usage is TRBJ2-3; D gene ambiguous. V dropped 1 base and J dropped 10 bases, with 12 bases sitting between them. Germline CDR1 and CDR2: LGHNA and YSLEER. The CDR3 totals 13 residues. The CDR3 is CASSQVGPRAQYF. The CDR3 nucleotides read TGCGCCAGCAGCCAAGTTGGGCCAAGGGCGCAGTATTTT.

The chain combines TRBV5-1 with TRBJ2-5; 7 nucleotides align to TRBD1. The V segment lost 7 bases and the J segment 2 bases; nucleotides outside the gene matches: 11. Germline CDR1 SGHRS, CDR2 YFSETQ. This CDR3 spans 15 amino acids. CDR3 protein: CASQRGGHRQETQYF. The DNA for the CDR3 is TGCGCCAGCCAGAGAGGGGGCCACCGGCAAGAGACCCAGTACTTC.

The CDR3 region has the DNA TGTGCCTGGAACCGGGACAGATATTCACCCCTCCACTTT. Translated, it gives CAWNRDRYSPLHF. This sequence joins TRBV30 and TRBJ1-6; 7 bases line up with TRBD1. The trim removed 4 bases at V and 8 bases at J, leaving 5 bases unmatched. CDR1 and CDR2 from the germline V gene are GTSNPN and SVGIG (reference sequence). This CDR3 has 13 residues. The full variable domain, with the rest looked up from reference TRBV30 and TRBJ1-6, is SQTIHQWPATLVQPVGSPLSLECTVEGTSNPNLYWYRQAAGRGLQLLFYSVGIGQISSEVPQNLSASRPQDRQFILSSKKLLLSDSGFYLCAWNRDRYSPLHFGNGTRLTVT.

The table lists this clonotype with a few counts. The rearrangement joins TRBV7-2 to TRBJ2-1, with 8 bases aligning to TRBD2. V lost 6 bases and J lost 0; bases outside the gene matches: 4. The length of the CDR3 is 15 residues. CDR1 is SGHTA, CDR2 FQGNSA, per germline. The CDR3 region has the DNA TGTGCCAGCAGGACTACTAGCGGCTCCTACAATGAGCAGTTCTTC. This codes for CASRTTSGSYNEQFF.

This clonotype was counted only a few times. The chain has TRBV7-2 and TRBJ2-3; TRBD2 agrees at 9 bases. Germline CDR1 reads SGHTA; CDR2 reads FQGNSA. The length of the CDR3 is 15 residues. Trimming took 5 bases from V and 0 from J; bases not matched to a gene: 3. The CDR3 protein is CASSTTSGSTDTQYF. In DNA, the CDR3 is TGTGCCAGCAGCACGACTAGCGGCAGCACAGATACGCAGTATTTT.

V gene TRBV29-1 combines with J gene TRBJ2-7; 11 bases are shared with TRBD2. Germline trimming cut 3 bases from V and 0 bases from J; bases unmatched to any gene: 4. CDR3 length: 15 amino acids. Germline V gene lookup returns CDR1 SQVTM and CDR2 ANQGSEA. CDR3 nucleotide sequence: TGCAGCGTTGACGGACTAGCGGGTAGCTCCTACGAGCAGTACTTC. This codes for CSVDGLAGSSYEQYF.

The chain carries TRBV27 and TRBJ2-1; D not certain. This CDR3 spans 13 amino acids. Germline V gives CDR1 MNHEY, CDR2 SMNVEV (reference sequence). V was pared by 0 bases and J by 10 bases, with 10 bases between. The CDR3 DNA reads TGTGCCAGCAGTTTATCCAGACGCGGAGAGCAGTTCTTC. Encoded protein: CASSLSRRGEQFF.

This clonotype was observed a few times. The DNA for the CDR3 is TGTGCCATCAGTGAGTTCAAGCAGGGGGGTTTCAATCAGCCCCAGCATTTT. This gives the protein CAISEFKQGGFNQPQHF. The V and J genes are TRBV10-3 and TRBJ1-5; 7 bases match TRBD1. CDR1 is ENHRY, CDR2 SYGVKD, per germline. Trimming cost V 1 base and J 3 bases; bases outside gene matches: 9. The CDR3 has 17 residues.

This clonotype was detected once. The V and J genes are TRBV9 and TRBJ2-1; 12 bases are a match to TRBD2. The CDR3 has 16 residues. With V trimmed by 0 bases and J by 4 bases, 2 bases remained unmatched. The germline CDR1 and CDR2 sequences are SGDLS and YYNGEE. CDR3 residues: CASSVGLAGGYNEQFF. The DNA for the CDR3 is TGTGCCAGCAGCGTAGGGCTAGCGGGAGGGTACAATGAGCAGTTCTTC.

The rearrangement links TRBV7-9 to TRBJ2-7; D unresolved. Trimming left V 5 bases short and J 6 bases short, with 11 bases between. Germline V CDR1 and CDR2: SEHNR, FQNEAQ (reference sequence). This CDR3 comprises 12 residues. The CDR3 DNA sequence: TGTGCCAGCAGCACTGCCGTGGGCGAGCAGTACTTC. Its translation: CASSTAVGEQYF.

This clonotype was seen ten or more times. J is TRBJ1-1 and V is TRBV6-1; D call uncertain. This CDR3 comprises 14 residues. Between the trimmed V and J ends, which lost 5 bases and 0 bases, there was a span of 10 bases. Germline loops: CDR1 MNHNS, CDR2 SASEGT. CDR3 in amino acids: CASSSQPMNTEAFF. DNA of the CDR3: TGTGCCAGCAGTTCACAGCCTATGAACACTGAAGCTTTCTTT.

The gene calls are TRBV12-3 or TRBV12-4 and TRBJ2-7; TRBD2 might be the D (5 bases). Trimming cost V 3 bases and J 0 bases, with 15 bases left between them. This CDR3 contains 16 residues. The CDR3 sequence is CASSFRTPVLSYEQYF. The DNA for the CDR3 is TGTGCCAGCAGTTTTCGGACTCCCGTCCTCTCCTACGAGCAGTACTTC.

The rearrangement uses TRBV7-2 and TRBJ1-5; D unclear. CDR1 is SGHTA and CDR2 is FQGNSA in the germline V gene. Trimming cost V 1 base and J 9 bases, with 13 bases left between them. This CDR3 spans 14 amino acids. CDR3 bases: TGTGCCAGCAGCTTAGTGGCAGCGCCAGGGCCCCAGCATTTT. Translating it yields CASSLVAAPGPQHF.

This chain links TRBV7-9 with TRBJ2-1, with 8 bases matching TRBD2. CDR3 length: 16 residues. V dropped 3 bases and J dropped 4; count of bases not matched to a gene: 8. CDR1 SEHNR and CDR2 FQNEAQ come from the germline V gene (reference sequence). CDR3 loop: CASSFRREVPYNEQFF. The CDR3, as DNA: TGTGCCAGCAGCTTCCGGCGGGAGGTACCGTACAATGAGCAGTTCTTC. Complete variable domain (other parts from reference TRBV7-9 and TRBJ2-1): DTGVSQNPRHKITKRGQNVTFRCDPISEHNRLYWYRQTLGQGPEFLTYFQNEAQLEKSRLLSDRFSAERPKGSFSTLEIQRTEQGDSAMYLCASSFRREVPYNEQFFGPGTRLTVL.